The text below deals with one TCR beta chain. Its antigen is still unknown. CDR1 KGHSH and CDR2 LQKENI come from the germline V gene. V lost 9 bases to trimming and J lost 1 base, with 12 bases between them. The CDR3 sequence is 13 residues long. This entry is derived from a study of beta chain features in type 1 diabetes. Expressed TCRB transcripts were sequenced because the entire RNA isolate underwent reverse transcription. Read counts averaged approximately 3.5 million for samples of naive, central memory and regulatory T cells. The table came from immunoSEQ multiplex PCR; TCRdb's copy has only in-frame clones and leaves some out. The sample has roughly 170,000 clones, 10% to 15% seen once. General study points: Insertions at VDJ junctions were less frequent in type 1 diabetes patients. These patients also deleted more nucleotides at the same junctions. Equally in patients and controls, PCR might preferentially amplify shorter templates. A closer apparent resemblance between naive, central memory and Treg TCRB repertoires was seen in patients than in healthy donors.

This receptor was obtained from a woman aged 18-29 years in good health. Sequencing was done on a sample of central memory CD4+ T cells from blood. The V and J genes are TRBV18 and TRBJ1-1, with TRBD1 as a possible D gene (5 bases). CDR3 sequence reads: CASTGRTNTEAFF. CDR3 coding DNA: TGTGCCAGTACAGGACGGACGAACACTGAAGCTTTCTTT.